Sequencing of this TCR beta chain was carried out in a study of cytomegalovirus exposure and HLA in healthy donors. Unrecorded for this donor was the CMV serostatus. Turning to this clone: No antigen is known for it.

PCR amplification relied on 60 Vbeta primers (plus 13 Jbeta primers). TCRdb's copy holds only in-frame clones and misses some; the assay was immunoSEQ multiplex PCR. Of 95,000 to 100,000 clones in the sample, about 70% were seen once. Findings and caveats of the study: In a later analysis, common viral pathogens appeared linked to several of the most significant clusters. In a later analysis, a genetic analysis reported fewer productive-TCR N-insertions in an Asian-associated ancestry cluster than the cohort average.

The CDR3 is 14 amino acids. The germline gives CDR1 SNHLY, CDR2 FYNNEI. The V gene end was trimmed by 5 bases and the J gene end by 4 bases; junction bases not matched to a gene: 2. This TCR came from a human donor in good health. Sequencing was carried out using PBMCs. This chain uses TRBV2 with TRBJ1-4; TRBD1 agrees at 9 bases. CDR3 sequence (DNA): TGTGCCAGCAGTCCGGACAGGGGTAATGAAAAACTGTTTTTT. Its protein product is CASSPDRGNEKLFF.